The 23 T cell receptor beta chains below were found in one sample sequenced in a study of blood T cell repertoires in COVID-19. Data came from immunoSEQ multiplex PCR; TCRdb stores just in-frame clones and leaves some out. The profile shows roughly 200,000 clones, 80% to 90% of them singletons. The sequencing input was peripheral blood. These receptor sequences come from an elderly woman with COVID-19, enrolled during active disease.

The chain is built from TRBV7-8 and TRBJ1-2, with a possible D match to TRBD1 (5 bases). In germline, CDR1 is SGHVS, CDR2 FQNEAQ. The V end was cut by 5 bases, the J end by 7 bases, with 14 bases between. CDR3 length: 13 residues. The CDR3 spells CASSPRVQGGYTF. DNA of the CDR3: TGTGCCAGCAGCCCCAGGGTTCAGGGTGGCTACACCTTC.

J is TRBJ2-2 and V is TRBV5-3; TRBD2 might be the D (5 bases). TRBV5-3 is filed as an ORF, its function uncertain. V was shortened by 7 bases and J by 7 bases, with 17 bases between the two germline ends. The length of the CDR3 is 14 residues. CDR3 sequence: CARPRGEAGGELFF. The CDR3 DNA reads TGTGCCAGACCTCGGGGTGAGGCAGGCGGGGAGCTGTTTTTT.

V is TRBV28 and J is TRBJ2-7; 9 nucleotides match TRBD2. V gave up 2 bases and J gave up 5 bases; unmatched junction bases: 10. The germline CDR1 and CDR2 sequences are MDHEN and SYDVKM. This CDR3 is built from 16 residues. CDR3 amino acids: CASSLGSGRISHEQYF. The CDR3 DNA follows: TGTGCCAGCAGTTTAGGGAGCGGGAGGATTTCCCACGAGCAGTACTTC.

The chain combines TRBV19 with TRBJ1-4; 8 bases fit TRBD1. The trim removed 5 bases at V and 6 bases at J, leaving 8 bases unmatched. CDR1 and CDR2 from the germline V gene are LNHDA and SQIVND (reference sequence). The CDR3 totals 15 residues. The CDR3: CASSSRTGFYEKLFF. CDR3 nucleotides: TGTGCCAGTAGTTCAAGGACAGGGTTTTATGAAAAACTGTTTTTT.

This clone was counted between two and nine times. The chain combines TRBV6-1 with TRBJ2-3; 8 bases match TRBD1. CDR1 is MNHNS and CDR2 is SASEGT in the germline V gene. The J segment lost 5 bases and the V segment lost 3 bases, leaving 7 bases of the junction unmatched. This CDR3 region has 15 residues. The CDR3 bases are TGTGCCAGCAGTGATTGGCAGGGGGCGGGAGATACGCAGTATTTT. This encodes CASSDWQGAGDTQYF.

This clone appeared many times. This chain connects TRBV7-9 to TRBJ1-1, with D hard to call. Per germline, CDR1 SEHNR and CDR2 FQNEAQ (reference sequence). Trimming took off 1 base at V and 1 base at J, with 7 bases between the two ends. The CDR3 contains 14 residues. In DNA form, the CDR3 reads TGTGCCAGCAGCTTAGTGGAGGGGAACACTGAAGCTTTCTTT. This codes for CASSLVEGNTEAFF.

Here the CDR3 reads CASSQGSTGVGEKLFF. The CDR3 DNA reads as TGCGCCAGCAGCCAAGGCTCGACAGGGGTGGGGGAAAAACTGTTTTTT. The rearrangement joins TRBV4-1 to TRBJ1-4; TRBD1 agrees at 8 bases. The CDR3 spans 16 residues. With V trimmed by 1 base and J by 8 bases, 9 bases remained unmatched. CDR1 is MGHRA and CDR2 is YSYEKL in the germline V gene.

The chain joins TRBV18 to TRBJ2-5; 7 nucleotides agree with TRBD1. The ends lost 4 bases at V and 9 bases at J; junction bases unmatched: 2. Per germline, CDR1 KGHSH and CDR2 LQKENI. This CDR3 contains 11 residues. CDR3 nucleotide sequence: TGTGCCAGCTCACTAGGGACAGCCCAGTACTTC. The encoded protein is CASSLGTAQYF.

The chain employs TRBV4-3 and TRBJ2-3, with unresolved D. V lost 0 bases to trimming and J lost 2 bases, with 9 bases between them. The CDR3 length is 15 residues. Germline CDR1 reads LGHNA; CDR2 reads YSLEER. CDR3 protein: CASSQDRDTTDTQYF. DNA for the CDR3: TGCGCCAGCAGCCAAGACCGAGATACCACAGATACGCAGTATTTT.

J is TRBJ2-1 and V is TRBV5-1; D remains ambiguous. The CDR3 runs 13 residues. Germline assignment: CDR1 SGHRS and CDR2 YFSETQ. Trimming left V 1 base short and J 8 bases short, with 10 bases between. The CDR3 loop is CASSLTNIDEQFF. In nucleotides, the CDR3 is TGCGCCAGCAGCTTGACGAACATCGATGAGCAGTTCTTC.

The rearrangement links TRBV11-2 to TRBJ2-5, with TRBD1 matching over 12 bases. The CDR3 length is 16 residues. From germline, CDR1 is SGHAT and CDR2 FQNNGV. V trimming: 1 base; J trimming: 4 bases; junction bases outside the gene matches: 4. The CDR3 nucleotides read TGTGCCAGCAGCTTAGGACGGGACAGGGGGCGAGAGACCCAGTACTTC. Translating gives CASSLGRDRGRETQYF.

The chain links TRBV5-1 to TRBJ2-1; TRBD1 aligns across 7 bases. CDR1 is SGHRS, CDR2 YFSETQ, per germline. The CDR3 contains 14 residues. The V gene end was trimmed by 5 bases and the J gene end by 7 bases; junction bases not matched to a gene: 9. The CDR3 loop is CASRLPGQMNEQFF. Here the CDR3 DNA reads TGCGCCAGCAGATTACCGGGACAGATGAATGAGCAGTTCTTC.

The V and J genes are TRBV5-5 and TRBJ2-1; D unclear. The V end was cut by 0 bases, the J end by 7 bases, with 5 bases between. Per germline, CDR1 SGHKS and CDR2 YYEKEE (reference sequence). This CDR3 has 12 amino acids. Written as DNA, the CDR3 is TGTGCCAGCAGCTTGGAGCAAAATGAGCAGTTCTTC. Its translation is CASSLEQNEQFF. The variable domain in full, completed from reference TRBV5-5 and TRBJ2-1, reads DAGVTQSPTHLIKTRGQQVTLRCSPISGHKSVSWYQQVLGQGPQFIFQYYEKEERGRGNFPDRFSARQFPNYSSELNVNALLLGDSALYLCASSLEQNEQFFGPGTRLTVL.

The chain has TRBV7-2 and TRBJ1-2; TRBD1 agrees at 9 bases. CDR3 length equals 13 residues. Germline V gene data show CDR1 as SGHTA and CDR2 as FQGNSA. The trim removed 3 bases at V and 5 bases at J, leaving 1 base unmatched. The CDR3 sequence is CASSFGTGYGYTF. CDR3 DNA: TGTGCCAGCAGCTTCGGGACAGGGTATGGCTACACCTTC.

This chain uses TRBV14 with TRBJ2-2, with 12 bases aligning to TRBD2. This CDR3 is 20 amino acids long. Germline V CDR1 and CDR2: SGHDN, FVKESK. Trimming cost V 4 bases and J 3 bases; bases outside gene matches: 15. The CDR3 here is CASSPLPASGRGVYTGELFF. The CDR3 DNA follows: TGTGCCAGCAGCCCCCTACCCGCTAGCGGGAGGGGTGTATACACCGGGGAGCTGTTTTTT.

This chain links TRBV5-4 with TRBJ2-5, with 9 nucleotides matching TRBD2. The CDR3 totals 16 residues. Germline CDR1 is SGHNT and CDR2 is YYREEE (reference sequence). The ends lost 0 bases at V and 1 base at J; junction bases unmatched: 4. CDR3 nucleotide sequence: TGTGCCAGCAGCTTGGGGCTAGCGGGGATCCAAGAGACCCAGTACTTC. Protein sequence: CASSLGLAGIQETQYF.

V gene TRBV5-1 combines with J gene TRBJ1-1; 7 bases line up with TRBD1. Germline-derived CDR1 and CDR2 are SGHRS and YFSETQ. The CDR3 runs to 14 residues. After removal of 0 bases from V and 8 bases from J, the junction contained 7 bases not matched to a gene. The CDR3 protein is CASSLEGASWEAFF. The CDR3, as DNA: TGCGCCAGCAGCTTGGAGGGGGCGAGTTGGGAAGCTTTCTTT.

This chain joins TRBV20-1 and TRBJ2-5; 8 nucleotides align to TRBD2. The trim removed 3 bases at V and 7 bases at J, leaving 16 bases unmatched. Germline CDR1 reads DFQATT; CDR2 reads SNEGSKA (reference sequence). CDR3 length: 16 residues. CDR3 residues: CSASRLAGPPPRTQYF. The CDR3 DNA reads TGCAGTGCTAGTCGGCTAGCGGGCCCTCCCCCTCGGACCCAGTACTTC.

The CDR3 nucleotides are TGTGCCAGCAGCTTCGGACAGGGGGCGAATGAAAAACTGTTTTTT. The encoded protein is CASSFGQGANEKLFF. This chain joins TRBV5-4 and TRBJ1-4; TRBD1 matches 11 bases. V lost 2 bases, J lost 5 bases, and 2 bases stayed unmatched. The CDR3 is 15 amino acids. CDR1 is SGHNT and CDR2 is YYREEE in the germline V gene (reference sequence).

V is TRBV19 and J is TRBJ1-2, with TRBD1 identical over 8 bases. The CDR3 consists of 14 residues. CDR1 LNHDA and CDR2 SQIVND come from the germline V gene (reference sequence). With V trimmed by 4 bases and J by 7 bases, 8 bases remained unmatched. CDR3: CASSSDRGRFGYTF. The CDR3 DNA reads as TGTGCCAGTAGTAGCGACAGGGGACGGTTTGGCTACACCTTC.

This chain joins TRBV19 and TRBJ2-5; a possible D gene is TRBD1 (6 bases). Trimming left V 6 bases short and J 2 bases short, with 16 bases between. There are 15 residues in the CDR3. CDR1 LNHDA and CDR2 SQIVND come from the germline V gene (reference sequence). CDR3 in amino acids: CASSNPGTPQETQYF. CDR3 bases: TGTGCCAGTAGCAACCCCGGGACACCACAAGAGACCCAGTACTTC.

The V call is TRBV9, the J call TRBJ2-5, with no clear D. V lost 2 bases to trimming and J lost 4 bases, with 12 bases between them. Germline V gives CDR1 SGDLS, CDR2 YYNGEE. This CDR3 has 14 residues. DNA of the CDR3: TGTGCCAGCAGCGTGGCTCAGAACAGAGAGACCCAGTACTTC. Amino acid sequence: CASSVAQNRETQYF.

The chain links TRBV27 to TRBJ2-7; perhaps TRBD1 as D (6 bases). The CDR3 spans 16 residues. The germline V gene has CDR1 MNHEY and CDR2 SMNVEV (reference sequence). V dropped 7 bases and J dropped 1 base, with 20 bases sitting between them. The CDR3: CASIPSLRTVSYEQYF. The CDR3 DNA reads TGTGCCAGCATCCCTTCTCTACGGACAGTTTCCTACGAGCAGTACTTC.